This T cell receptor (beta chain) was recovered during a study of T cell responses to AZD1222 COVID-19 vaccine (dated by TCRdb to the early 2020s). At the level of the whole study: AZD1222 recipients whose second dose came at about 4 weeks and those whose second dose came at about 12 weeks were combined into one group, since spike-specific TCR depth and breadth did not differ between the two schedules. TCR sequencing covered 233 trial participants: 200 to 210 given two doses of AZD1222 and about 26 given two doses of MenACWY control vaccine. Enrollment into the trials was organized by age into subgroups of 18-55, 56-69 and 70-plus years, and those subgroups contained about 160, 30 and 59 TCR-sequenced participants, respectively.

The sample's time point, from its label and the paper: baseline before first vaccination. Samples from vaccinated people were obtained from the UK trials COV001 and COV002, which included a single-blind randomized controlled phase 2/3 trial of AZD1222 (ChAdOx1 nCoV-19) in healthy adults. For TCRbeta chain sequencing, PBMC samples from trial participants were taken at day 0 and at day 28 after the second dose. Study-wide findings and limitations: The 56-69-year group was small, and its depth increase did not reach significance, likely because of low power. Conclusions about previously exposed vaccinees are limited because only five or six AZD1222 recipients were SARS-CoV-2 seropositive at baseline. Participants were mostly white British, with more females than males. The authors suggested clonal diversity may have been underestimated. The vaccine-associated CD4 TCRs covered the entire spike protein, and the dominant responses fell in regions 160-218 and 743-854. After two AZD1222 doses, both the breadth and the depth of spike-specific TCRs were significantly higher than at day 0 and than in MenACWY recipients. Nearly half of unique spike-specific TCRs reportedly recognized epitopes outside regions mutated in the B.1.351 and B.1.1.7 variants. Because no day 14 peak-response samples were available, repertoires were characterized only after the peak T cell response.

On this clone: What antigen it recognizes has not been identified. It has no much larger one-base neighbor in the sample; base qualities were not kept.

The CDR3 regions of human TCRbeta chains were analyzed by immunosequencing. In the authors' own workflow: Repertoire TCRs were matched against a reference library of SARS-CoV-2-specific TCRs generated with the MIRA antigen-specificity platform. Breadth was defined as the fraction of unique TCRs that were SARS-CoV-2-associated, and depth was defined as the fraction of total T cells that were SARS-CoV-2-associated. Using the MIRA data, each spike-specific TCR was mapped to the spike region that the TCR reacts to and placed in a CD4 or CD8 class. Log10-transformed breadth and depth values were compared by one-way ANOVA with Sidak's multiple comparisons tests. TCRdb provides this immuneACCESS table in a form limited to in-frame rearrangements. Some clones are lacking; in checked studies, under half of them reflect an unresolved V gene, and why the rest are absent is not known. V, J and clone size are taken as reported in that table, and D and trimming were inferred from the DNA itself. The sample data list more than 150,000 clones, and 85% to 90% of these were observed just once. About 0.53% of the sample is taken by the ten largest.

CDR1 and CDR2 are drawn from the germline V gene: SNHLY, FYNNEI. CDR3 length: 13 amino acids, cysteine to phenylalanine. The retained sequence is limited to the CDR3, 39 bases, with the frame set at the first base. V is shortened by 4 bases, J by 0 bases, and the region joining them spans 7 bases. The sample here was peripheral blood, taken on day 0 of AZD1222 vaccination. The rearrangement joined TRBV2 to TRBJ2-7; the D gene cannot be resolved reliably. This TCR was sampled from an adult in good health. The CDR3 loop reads CASSALSSYEQYF. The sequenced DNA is TGTGCCAGCAGTGCCCTAAGCTCCTACGAGCAGTACTTC.